Given below is one T cell receptor (beta chain) in context. These data belong to a study of T cells expressing NK-cell markers. Whole-study context: According to the study, TCR beta repertoires originated from sorted CD3+CD56+NKG2C+, CD3+CD56+NKG2C- and CD3+CD56-NKG2C+ T cells. Seven HCMV-seropositive donors and one seronegative donor made up the eight sequenced donors.

As the method of synthesis, 5'RACE template switching with UMIs yielded TCR beta cDNA. After re-calling the 5' RACE reads, TCRdb lists one entry per CDR3 protein, DNA absent. The sample totals roughly 280,000 distinct CDR3 sequences. The CDR3 is 14 amino acids. In germline, CDR1 is LGHDT, CDR2 YNNKEL (reference sequence). The genes are TRBV3-1 and TRBJ1-6; checking the TCRdb D call of TRBD1 is not possible without DNA. The sequence derives from a man aged 18 to 30 in good health. Sequences were obtained from blood T cells: a sorted CD56 or NKG2C T cell subset, CD4+ or CD8+ T cells, or bulk PBMC T cells (not recorded which). Here the CDR3 reads CASSWDRGNSPLHF.